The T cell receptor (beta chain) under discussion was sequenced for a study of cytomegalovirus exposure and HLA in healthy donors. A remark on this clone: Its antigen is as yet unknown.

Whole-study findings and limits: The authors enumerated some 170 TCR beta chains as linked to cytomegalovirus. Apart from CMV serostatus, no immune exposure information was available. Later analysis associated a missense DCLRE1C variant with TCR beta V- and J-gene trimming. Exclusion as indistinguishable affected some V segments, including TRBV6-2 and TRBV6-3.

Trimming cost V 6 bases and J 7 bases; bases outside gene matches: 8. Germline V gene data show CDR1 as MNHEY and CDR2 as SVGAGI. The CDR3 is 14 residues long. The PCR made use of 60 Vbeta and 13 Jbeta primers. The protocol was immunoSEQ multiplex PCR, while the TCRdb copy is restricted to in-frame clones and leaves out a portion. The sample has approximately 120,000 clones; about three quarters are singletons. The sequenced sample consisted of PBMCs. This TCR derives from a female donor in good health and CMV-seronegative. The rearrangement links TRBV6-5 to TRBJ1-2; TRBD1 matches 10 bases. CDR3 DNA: TGTGCCAGCAGGCCGACAGGGGGCGGGTCTGGCTACACCTTC. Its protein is CASRPTGGGSGYTF.